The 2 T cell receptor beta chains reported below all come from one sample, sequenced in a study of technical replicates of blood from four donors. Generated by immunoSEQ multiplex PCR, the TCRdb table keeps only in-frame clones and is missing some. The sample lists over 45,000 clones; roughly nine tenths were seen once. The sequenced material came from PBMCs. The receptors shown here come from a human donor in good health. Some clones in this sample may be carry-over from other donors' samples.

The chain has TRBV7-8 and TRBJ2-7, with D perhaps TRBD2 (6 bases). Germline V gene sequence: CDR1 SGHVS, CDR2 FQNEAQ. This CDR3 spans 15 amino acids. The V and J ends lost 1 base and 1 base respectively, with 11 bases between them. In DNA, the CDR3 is TGTGCCAGCAGCTTAGTCGGGGGTCTATCCTACGAGCAGTACTTC. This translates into CASSLVGGLSYEQYF.

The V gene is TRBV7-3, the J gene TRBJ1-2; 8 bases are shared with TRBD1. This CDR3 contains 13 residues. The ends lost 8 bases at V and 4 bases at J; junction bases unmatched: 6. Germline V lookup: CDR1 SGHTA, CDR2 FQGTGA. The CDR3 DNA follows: TGTGCCAGCTCGCAGGGGGCCGGCTATGGCTACACCTTC. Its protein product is CASSQGAGYGYTF. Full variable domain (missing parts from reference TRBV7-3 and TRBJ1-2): GAGVSQTPSNKVTEKGKYVELRCDPISGHTALYWYRQSLGQGPEFLIYFQGTGAADDSGLPNDRFFAVRPEGSVSTLKIQRTERGDSAVYLCASSQGAGYGYTFGSGTRLTVV.